This T cell receptor (beta chain) was obtained from a study of monozygotic twins with inflammatory bowel disease. Points from the study as a whole: Different T cell subtypes could not be distinguished. Background noise in patient repertoires may stem from differing immunosuppressive treatments.

Every TCR library consumed approximately 3,500 ng of total RNA. TCRdb re-called the 5' RACE reads, yielding one record per CDR3 amino acid sequence without DNA. This sample's table has approximately 400,000 distinct CDR3 sequences. There are 12 residues in the CDR3. Germline CDR1 SEHNR, CDR2 FQNEAQ (reference sequence). Unsorted whole blood yielded the total RNA, with T cells left unselected. In the case of this clonotype: Its specificity is not known.

This sequence originates from a human donor with ulcerative colitis or Crohn's disease, or a healthy co-twin of an affected twin (not recorded which). This chain uses TRBV7-9 with TRBJ2-7. The specimen was blood. The CDR3 loop reads CASSQISYEQYF. The full variable domain, in which reference TRBV7-9 and TRBJ2-7 provide the parts outside the CDR3, is DTGVSQNPRHKITKRGQNVTFRCDPISEHNRLYWYRQTLGQGPEFLTYFQNEAQLEKSRLLSDRFSAERPKGSFSTLEIQRTEQGDSAMYLCASSQISYEQYFGPGTRLTVT.